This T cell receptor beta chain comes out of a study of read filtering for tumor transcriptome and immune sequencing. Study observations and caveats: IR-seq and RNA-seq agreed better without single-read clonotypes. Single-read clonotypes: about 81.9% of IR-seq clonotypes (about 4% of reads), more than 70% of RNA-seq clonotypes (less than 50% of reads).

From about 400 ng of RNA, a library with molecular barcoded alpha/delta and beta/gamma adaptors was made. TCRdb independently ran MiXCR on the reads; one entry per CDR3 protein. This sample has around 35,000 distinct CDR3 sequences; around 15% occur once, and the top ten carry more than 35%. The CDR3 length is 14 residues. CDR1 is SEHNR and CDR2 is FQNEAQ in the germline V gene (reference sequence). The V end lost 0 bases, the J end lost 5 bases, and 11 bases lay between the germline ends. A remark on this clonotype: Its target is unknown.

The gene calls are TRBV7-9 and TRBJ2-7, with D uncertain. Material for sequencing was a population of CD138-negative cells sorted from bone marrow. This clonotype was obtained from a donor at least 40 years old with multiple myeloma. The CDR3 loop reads CASSLAPLRDEQYF. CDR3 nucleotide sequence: TGTGCCAGCAGCTTAGCGCCCCTCCGGGACGAGCAGTACTTC.